This entry is about one T cell receptor (beta chain). The V and J ends lost 3 bases and 6 bases, in that order; junction bases with no gene match: 3. This CDR3 contains 14 residues. Germline CDR1 is KGHDR and CDR2 is SFDVKD. These data originate in a study of control samples from healthy donors and cancer patients. Method: immunoSEQ multiplex PCR; TCRdb's copy keeps in-frame clones and lacks some. The sample records under 150,000 clones, more than 75% being singletons. This receptor was taken from a man aged 40-49 years in good health. What was sequenced was blood. This chain connects TRBV24-1 to TRBJ1-5; 8 bases map to TRBD1. CDR3 region: CATSDTGGIQPQHF. Here the CDR3 DNA reads TGTGCCACCAGTGATACAGGGGGTATTCAGCCCCAGCATTTT.